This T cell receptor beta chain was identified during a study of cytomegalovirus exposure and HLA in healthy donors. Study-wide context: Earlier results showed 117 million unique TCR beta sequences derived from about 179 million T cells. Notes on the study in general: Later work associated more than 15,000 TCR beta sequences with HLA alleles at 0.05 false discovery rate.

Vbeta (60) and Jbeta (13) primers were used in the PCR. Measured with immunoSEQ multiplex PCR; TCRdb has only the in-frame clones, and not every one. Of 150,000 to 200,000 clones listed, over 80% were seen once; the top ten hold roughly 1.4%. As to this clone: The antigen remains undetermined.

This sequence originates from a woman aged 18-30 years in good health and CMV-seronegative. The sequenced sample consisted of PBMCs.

CDR3 loop: CAGDRQGGADTQYF. The DNA for the CDR3 is TGTGCCGGGGACCGGCAGGGGGGCGCAGATACGCAGTATTTT. The V call is TRBV2, the J call TRBJ2-3, with a possible D match to TRBD1 (7 bases). V shed 11 bases and J shed 4 bases, with 19 bases lying between them. This CDR3 has 14 residues. CDR1 and CDR2 (germline): SNHLY, FYNNEI.